This is a list of T cell receptor beta chains from one sample in a study of CXCR3-negative and CXCR3-positive naive CD8 T cells. TCRdb re-called the 5' RACE reads and gives one entry per CDR3 protein, without DNA. Its listing shows some 150,000 distinct CDR3 sequences. Sequenced sample: naive CXCR3+ CD8+ T cells from blood. Receptor source: a human donor in good health. Some clones in this sample may be carry-over from other donors' samples. Each CDR3 is given with its conserved first and last residue. The order of the fields is V gene, J gene, CDR3 protein.

V: TRBV2
J: TRBJ1-2
CDR3: CASRPTDRGLVGTGASYGYTF

V: TRBV20-1
J: TRBJ2-4
CDR3: CSARDITDTIIQYF

V: TRBV29-1
J: TRBJ1-4
CDR3: CSVPVSLQGELATNEKLFF

V: TRBV10-1
J: TRBJ2-1
CDR3: CASSIAGGRNEQFF

V: TRBV2
J: TRBJ1-1
CDR3: CASRTGGVNIEAFF

V: TRBV4-2
J: TRBJ2-7
CDR3: CASSQRVADEQYF

V: TRBV11-1
J: TRBJ2-5
CDR3: CASSLRLALQETQYF

V: TRBV29-1
J: TRBJ1-2
CDR3: CSVVREDSGYTF

V: TRBV12-3/TRBV12-4
J: TRBJ1-2
CDR3: CASSIPQGNVGYTF

V: TRBV12-3/TRBV12-4
J: TRBJ1-4
CDR3: CASSWDRGPKLFF

V: TRBV7-9
J: TRBJ2-7
CDR3: CASSQGVGMAYEQYF

V: TRBV6-2/TRBV6-3
J: TRBJ2-5
CDR3: CASRTGETQYF

V: TRBV10-3
J: TRBJ2-5
CDR3: CATMEVQETQYF

V: TRBV29-1
J: TRBJ2-1
CDR3: CSVDRLRDNEQFF

V: TRBV29-1
J: TRBJ2-7
CDR3: CSVEGGWPSYEQYF

V: TRBV29-1
J: TRBJ2-4
CDR3: CSVEAGIQNIQYF

V: TRBV20-1
J: TRBJ2-1
CDR3: CSASDGASSYNEQFF

V: TRBV4-1
J: TRBJ2-1
CDR3: CASSHGLANEQFF

V: TRBV7-2
J: TRBJ2-3
CDR3: CASSLADLWIAGSPSTDTQYF

V: TRBV29-1
J: TRBJ2-1
CDR3: CSVEGWRRRWNEQFF

V: TRBV28
J: TRBJ1-2
CDR3: CASSKPASRYYGYTF

V: TRBV12-3/TRBV12-4
J: TRBJ1-6
CDR3: CASSWFPGASNSPLHF

V: TRBV29-1
J: TRBJ2-7
CDR3: CSVEGQNYEQYF

V: TRBV28
J: TRBJ2-7
CDR3: CASSWSIEQYF

V: TRBV25-1
J: TRBJ1-1
CDR3: CASTSTGNTEAFF

V: TRBV11-1
J: TRBJ2-3
CDR3: CASSLRLAGAPDTQYF

V: TRBV29-1
J: TRBJ1-2
CDR3: CSVEDRVYGYTF

V: TRBV3-1
J: TRBJ2-1
CDR3: CASSPQEGGPLSYNEQFF

V: TRBV19
J: TRBJ2-7
CDR3: CASSIDGSSTYEQYF

V: TRBV7-2
J: TRBJ2-1
CDR3: CASSPIGLGQFF

V: TRBV29-1
J: TRBJ2-7
CDR3: CSVGVAGDYEQYF

V: TRBV20-1
J: TRBJ1-2
CDR3: CSARDPGGYGYTF

V: TRBV29-1
J: TRBJ1-1
CDR3: CSVDSNREGGTEAFF

V: TRBV12-3/TRBV12-4
J: TRBJ1-5
CDR3: CASSVRGHYQPQHF

V: TRBV28
J: TRBJ2-7
CDR3: CASSLELGQGYEQYF

V: TRBV12-3/TRBV12-4
J: TRBJ2-7
CDR3: CASSLYGRDAYF

V: TRBV10-1
J: TRBJ2-7
CDR3: CASSNRDRSYEQYF

V: TRBV14
J: TRBJ2-1
CDR3: CASSQDDAYLGYNEQFF

V: TRBV4-1
J: TRBJ1-1
CDR3: CASSQGTGGWAFF

V: TRBV5-6
J: TRBJ2-1
CDR3: CASSRGESSYNEQFF

V: TRBV7-2
J: TRBJ2-7
CDR3: CASSFGELLNYEQYF

V: TRBV5-6
J: TRBJ2-2
CDR3: CASSSRNFGLDTGELFF

V: TRBV4-1
J: TRBJ1-1
CDR3: CASILGGGGHTEAFF

V: TRBV6-2/TRBV6-3
J: TRBJ1-2
CDR3: CASSFAGGGYGYTF

V: TRBV2
J: TRBJ2-7
CDR3: CASRARDYEQYF

V: TRBV7-2
J: TRBJ1-5
CDR3: CASSPGTRGEPQHF

V: TRBV28
J: TRBJ2-1
CDR3: CASSFSGVYYSEQFF